A few counts support the clone carrying this T cell receptor beta chain. The data stem from a study of blood T cell repertoires in COVID-19. For the study at large: The origin of the acute and convalescent COVID-19 samples was the United States, Italy and Spain. Sample material is recorded as cDNA or gDNA derived from T cells, B-cell-depleted T cells, or PBMCs.

Under the authors' procedure: Reference gene primer amplification gave nucleated cell count estimates. Using immunoSEQ multiplex PCR, the repertoire was profiled, and TCRdb retains in-frame clones only, with some absent. V and J calls and clone size are those listed in that table; D and trimming were worked out from the DNA. The sample lists some 230,000 clones; roughly 84% were seen once. V gave up 5 bases and J gave up 10 bases, with 15 bases separating them. This CDR3 spans 13 amino acids. Germline CDR1 and CDR2: SGHTA and FQGNSA. The chain couples TRBV7-2 to TRBJ2-1, with a tentative D call TRBD2 (6 bases). The sample taken for sequencing was peripheral blood. The TCR comes from a woman aged 60-75 years who had recovered from COVID-19. CDR3 amino acids: CASSLKTGVEQFF. CDR3 nucleotides: TGTGCCAGCAGCCTTAAGACGGGGGTCGAGCAGTTCTTC.